Listed here are 14 T cell receptor beta chains from one sample, sequenced in a study of cytomegalovirus exposure and HLA in healthy donors (TCRdb year 2017). The library was built by means of the immunoSEQ multiplex PCR assay. This immuneACCESS table, as held by TCRdb, lists in-frame sequences with V and J called but not all clones. Of the missing ones, under half trace to an unresolved V gene in checked studies; the others have no known cause. This sample holds 190,000 or so clones; more than 65% were observed only once. The ten biggest clones cover 2.5% to 3.5% of the sample. Sequencing input: PBMCs. Source of these receptors: a woman younger than 35 in good health and CMV-seropositive.

The chain has TRBV4-1 and TRBJ1-1, with D perhaps matching TRBD1 (5 bases). Trimming stripped 6 bases from V and 3 bases from J, with 8 bases between. The CDR3 spans 12 residues. Germline V gene lookup returns CDR1 MGHRA and CDR2 YSYEKL. The CDR3 sequence is CASSGGYTEAFF. For the CDR3, the DNA is TGCGCCAGCAGTGGGGGGTACACTGAAGCTTTCTTT.

This clone showed up just a few times. The rearrangement links TRBV5-1 to TRBJ2-1; the match to TRBD2 covers 11 bases. Germline trimming cut 4 bases from V and 9 bases from J; bases unmatched to any gene: 12. Germline V gives CDR1 SGHRS, CDR2 YFSETQ. CDR3 length: 16 amino acids. The CDR3 protein is CASSPGATSGVFEQFF. CDR3 nucleotides: TGCGCCAGCAGCCCGGGCGCGACTAGCGGGGTCTTTGAGCAGTTCTTC.

This chain joins TRBV5-4 and TRBJ1-1; 9 bases align to TRBD1. J lost 5 bases, V lost 4 bases, and 9 bases had no gene match. This CDR3 has 15 residues. Germline CDR1 and CDR2: SGHNT and YYREEE (reference sequence). The CDR3 is CASSILQGAGTEAFF. CDR3 nucleotide sequence: TGTGCCAGCAGCATTTTACAGGGGGCTGGGACTGAAGCTTTCTTT. Full variable domain (missing parts from reference TRBV5-4 and TRBJ1-1): ETGVTQSPTHLIKTRGQQVTLRCSSQSGHNTVSWYQQALGQGPQFIFQYYREEENGRGNFPPRFSGLQFPNYSSELNVNALELDDSALYLCASSILQGAGTEAFFGQGTRLTVV.

V and J are TRBV7-9 and TRBJ1-1; TRBD1 matches at 7 bases. The V and J ends lost 5 bases and 1 base, in that order; junction bases with no gene match: 7. The germline CDR1 and CDR2 sequences are SEHNR and FQNEAQ (reference sequence). This CDR3 is built from 15 residues. The CDR3 bases are TGTGCCAGCAGCCCTCGGGGGACAGCGAACACTGAAGCTTTCTTT. It codes for CASSPRGTANTEAFF.

DNA of the CDR3: TGCAGCGTTGAGTTCGAGATGGTGGACTATGGCTACACCTTC. Translation: CSVEFEMVDYGYTF. The rearrangement joins TRBV29-1 to TRBJ1-2; D is undetermined. Germline assignment: CDR1 SQVTM and CDR2 ANQGSEA. This CDR3 contains 14 residues. The V end lost 3 bases, the J end lost 3 bases, and 14 bases lay between the germline ends.

The V call is TRBV6-1, the J call TRBJ1-1, with D unresolved. V was pared by 7 bases and J by 0 bases, with 12 bases between. Germline V gene sequence: CDR1 MNHNS, CDR2 SASEGT. This CDR3 region has 14 residues. In nucleotides, the CDR3 is TGTGCCAGCAACCGCCTGGCCATGAACACTGAAGCTTTCTTT. Encoded protein: CASNRLAMNTEAFF.

The rearrangement uses TRBV9 and TRBJ2-1, with 7 bases that match TRBD2. Germline CDR1 reads SGDLS; CDR2 reads YYNGEE. The length of the CDR3 is 15 residues. The trim removed 3 bases at V and 4 bases at J, leaving 7 bases unmatched. CDR3: CASSGASGSYNEQFF. The CDR3 DNA is TGTGCCAGCAGCGGGGCTAGCGGTAGTTACAATGAGCAGTTCTTC.

J is TRBJ1-3 and V is TRBV5-1; no definite D call. CDR3 length: 15 amino acids. The germline V gene encodes CDR1 SGHRS and CDR2 YFSETQ. Between the trimmed V and J ends, which lost 0 bases and 6 bases, there was a span of 13 bases. CDR3 in DNA: TGCGCCAGCAGCTTGGGGCAAAGGAGTGAAAACACCATATATTTT. Amino acid sequence: CASSLGQRSENTIYF.

This chain joins TRBV5-1 and TRBJ1-2; D gene uncertain. The CDR3 contains 14 residues. Germline V CDR1 and CDR2: SGHRS, YFSETQ. Trimming stripped 4 bases from V and 1 base from J, with 11 bases between. Here the CDR3 DNA reads TGCGCCAGCAGCCCGGGTTCTAGTAACTATGGCTACACCTTC. This translates into CASSPGSSNYGYTF.

The genes are TRBV28 and TRBJ1-6, with TRBD1 identical over 9 bases. Germline CDR1 is MDHEN and CDR2 is SYDVKM. The CDR3 sequence is 13 residues long. V shed 6 bases and J 8 bases; nucleotides not matched to a gene: 2. CDR3 amino acids: CASSWTGDSPLHF. CDR3 bases: TGTGCCAGCAGCTGGACAGGGGATTCACCCCTCCACTTT. Using reference TRBV28 and TRBJ1-6 for the parts outside the CDR3, the full variable domain is DVKVTQSSRYLVKRTGEKVFLECVQDMDHENMFWYRQDPGLGLRLIYFSYDVKMKEKGDIPEGYSVSREKKERFSLILESASTNQTSMYLCASSWTGDSPLHFGNGTRLTVT.

This clone was recorded a few times. The V and J genes are TRBV29-1 and TRBJ1-1; no clear D. The germline V gene has CDR1 SQVTM and CDR2 ANQGSEA. Trimming stripped 1 base from V and 1 base from J, with 4 bases between. The CDR3 covers 12 residues. In DNA, the CDR3 is TGCAGCGTTGAAGGCAGGAACACTGAAGCTTTCTTT. Encoded protein: CSVEGRNTEAFF.

The chain is built from TRBV6-6 and TRBJ2-1; 7 bases are shared with TRBD1. The CDR3 is 15 amino acids. The germline gives CDR1 MNHNY, CDR2 SVGAGI (reference sequence). V gave up 6 bases and J gave up 4 bases; unmatched junction bases: 9. The CDR3 protein is CASSPLGTAYNEQFF. CDR3 DNA sequence: TGTGCCAGCAGCCCCCTAGGGACAGCTTACAATGAGCAGTTCTTC.

The chain carries TRBV5-5 and TRBJ1-1; TRBD1 might be the D (5 bases). This CDR3 region has 13 residues. Trimming shortened V by 3 bases and J by 7 bases, and 13 bases separated the two germline ends. Germline V CDR1 and CDR2: SGHKS, YYEKEE (reference sequence). Here the CDR3 reads CASSWQGLGEAFF. Written as DNA, the CDR3 is TGTGCCAGCAGCTGGCAGGGTTTGGGTGAAGCTTTCTTT.

The gene calls are TRBV5-6 and TRBJ1-4, with D uncertain. The CDR3 is made up of 14 amino acids. The ends were cut back, 6 bases at V and 0 bases at J, with 9 bases in the middle. Per germline, CDR1 SGHDT and CDR2 YYEEEE. CDR3 sequence: CASNTGATNEKLFF. The CDR3 bases are TGTGCCAGCAACACCGGGGCAACTAATGAAAAACTGTTTTTT.